This T cell receptor beta chain was recovered during a study of shared clonotypes between healthy human individuals. Only in-frame clones appear in the TCRdb table, and some are missing; sequencing was by immunoSEQ multiplex PCR. The sample has approximately 700,000 clones, about three quarters seen once. In its sample, this clone was seen a few times. Other DNA sequences in the same sample also yield this CDR3. Germline lookup yields CDR1 SEHNR and CDR2 FQNEAQ (reference sequence). Trimming cost V 5 bases and J 1 base, with 8 bases left between them. The CDR3 is 13 residues long. The source of this sequence is a woman aged 25 to 39 in good health. The gene calls are TRBV7-9 and TRBJ2-5; TRBD2 might be the D (5 bases). Sequences were obtained from memory CD4+ T cells sorted from blood. The subset is: CD45RA-negative fraction. The CDR3 loop is CASSLSGQETQYF. CDR3 DNA: TGTGCCAGCAGCCTCAGCGGCCAAGAGACCCAGTACTTC.